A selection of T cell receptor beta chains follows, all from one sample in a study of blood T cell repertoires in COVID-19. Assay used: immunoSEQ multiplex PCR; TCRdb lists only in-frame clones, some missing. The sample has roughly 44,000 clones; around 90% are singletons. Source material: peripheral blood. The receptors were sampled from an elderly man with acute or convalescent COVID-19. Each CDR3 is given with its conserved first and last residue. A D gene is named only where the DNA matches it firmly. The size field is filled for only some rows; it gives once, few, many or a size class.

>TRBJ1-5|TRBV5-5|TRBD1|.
CASSRGQGQFNQPQHF
TGTGCCAGCAGCCGAGGACAGGGGCAGTTCAATCAGCCCCAGCATTTT
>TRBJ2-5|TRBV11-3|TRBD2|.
CASSTGLAGAQETQYF
TGTGCCAGCAGCACGGGACTAGCGGGGGCCCAAGAGACCCAGTACTTC
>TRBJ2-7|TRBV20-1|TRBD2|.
CSAKGGLEQYF
TGCAGTGCTAAGGGAGGGCTCGAGCAGTACTTC
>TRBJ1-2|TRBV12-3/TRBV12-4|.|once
CASNTNRDGYTF
TGTGCCAGCAACACCAACAGGGATGGCTACACCTTC
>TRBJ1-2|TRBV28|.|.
CASSLGWRGRGYTF
TGTGCCAGCAGTTTAGGGTGGCGCGGCCGTGGCTACACCTTC
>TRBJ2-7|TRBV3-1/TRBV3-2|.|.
CASSQAVYEQYF
TGTGCCAGCAGCCAAGCGGTCTACGAGCAGTACTTC
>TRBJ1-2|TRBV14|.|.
CASSQDHRAGGNVGDF
TGTGCCAGCAGCCAAGACCACAGGGCAGGTGGCAATGTGGGAGACTTC
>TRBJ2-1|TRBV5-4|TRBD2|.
CASSSLAGDYNEQFF
TGTGCCAGCAGCTCCCTAGCGGGGGACTACAATGAGCAGTTCTTC
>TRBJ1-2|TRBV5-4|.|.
CASSSTVISGYTF
TGTGCCAGCAGCTCTACAGTAATAAGCGGCTACACCTTC
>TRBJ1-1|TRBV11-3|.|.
CASTVRPGGANKNTEAFF
TGTGCCAGCACCGTTCGGCCGGGGGGCGCTAATAAGAACACTGAAGCTTTCTTT
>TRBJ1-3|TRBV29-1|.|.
CSGIRGSSSGNTIYF
TGCAGCGGGATCAGGGGTTCAAGCTCTGGAAACACCATATATTTT
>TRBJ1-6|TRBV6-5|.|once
CASRGDRTYNSPLHF
TGTGCCTCCCGGGGGGATCGGACCTATAATTCACCCCTCCACTTT
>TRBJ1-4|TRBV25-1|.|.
CASSRDSATNEKLFF
TGTGCCAGCAGCCGGGACTCCGCAACTAATGAAAAACTGTTTTTT
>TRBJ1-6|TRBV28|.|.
CASSVRVRSPLHF
TGTGCCAGCAGTGTGAGGGTTCGATCACCCCTCCACTTT
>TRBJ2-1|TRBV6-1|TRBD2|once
CASSDPRLARKYNEQFF
TGTGCCAGCAGTGACCCTCGACTAGCCAGGAAGTACAATGAGCAGTTCTTC
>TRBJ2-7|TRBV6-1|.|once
CASSEPTYEQYF
TGTGCCAGCAGTGAACCTACCTACGAGCAGTACTTC
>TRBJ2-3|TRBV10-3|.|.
CAIGGAAVSADTQYF
TGTGCCATCGGGGGGGCAGCCGTTTCGGCAGATACGCAGTATTTT
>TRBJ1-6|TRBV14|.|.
CASSQDRSPLHF
TGTGCCAGCAGCCAAGACCGTTCACCCCTCCACTTT
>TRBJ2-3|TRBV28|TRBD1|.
CASRRTGVRTDTQYF
TGTGCCAGCAGGAGGACAGGGGTTCGCACAGATACGCAGTATTTT
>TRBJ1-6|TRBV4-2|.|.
CASSQDPYSPLHF
TGTGCCAGCAGCCAAGACCCGTATTCACCCCTCCACTTT
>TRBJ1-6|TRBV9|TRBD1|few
CASSWTGTENSPLHF
TGTGCCAGCAGCTGGACCGGGACAGAGAATTCACCCCTCCACTTT
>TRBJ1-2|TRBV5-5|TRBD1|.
CASSLLVTGETGYTF
TGTGCCAGCAGCTTGTTAGTGACAGGGGAGACTGGCTACACCTTC
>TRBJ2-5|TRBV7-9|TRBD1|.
CASSQGAQRGETQYF
TGTGCCAGCAGCCAGGGGGCTCAGCGAGGCGAGACCCAGTACTTC
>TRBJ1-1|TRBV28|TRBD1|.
CASSLRQGAGTEAFF
TGTGCCAGCAGTTTGCGGCAGGGGGCGGGCACTGAAGCTTTCTTT
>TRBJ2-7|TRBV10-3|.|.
CAISRGGPTGADEQYF
TGTGCCATCAGTCGGGGGGGACCCACAGGGGCGGACGAGCAGTACTTC
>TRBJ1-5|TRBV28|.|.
CASSIVQGEHQPQHF
TGTGCCAGCAGTATAGTACAGGGAGAGCACCAGCCCCAGCATTTT
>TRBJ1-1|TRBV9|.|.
CASSVSGRPNTEAFF
TGTGCCAGCAGCGTCTCAGGCAGACCGAACACTGAAGCTTTCTTT
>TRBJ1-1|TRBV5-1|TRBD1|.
CASSSQTGLGTEAFF
TGCGCCAGCAGTTCACAGACAGGGCTGGGGACTGAAGCTTTCTTT
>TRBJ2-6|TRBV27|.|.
CASSQSRAGANVLTF
TGTGCCAGCAGCCAAAGCAGGGCTGGGGCCAACGTCCTGACTTTC
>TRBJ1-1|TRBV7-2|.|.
CASSLQGLGVTEAFF
TGTGCCAGCAGCTTACAGGGGCTGGGGGTCACTGAAGCTTTCTTT
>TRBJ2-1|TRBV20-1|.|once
CSARTSSIQFF
TGCAGTGCTAGAACCAGTTCAATACAGTTCTTC
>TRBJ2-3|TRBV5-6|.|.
CASSPVGGPTDTQYF
TGTGCCAGCAGCCCGGTCGGGGGGCCCACAGATACGCAGTATTTT
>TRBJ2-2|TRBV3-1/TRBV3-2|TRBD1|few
CASSQRTGGWPNTGELFF
TGTGCCAGCAGCCAAAGGACAGGGGGCTGGCCGAACACCGGGGAGCTGTTTTTT
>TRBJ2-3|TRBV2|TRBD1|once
CASSGQGTIFSSTDTQYF
TGTGCCAGCAGTGGACAGGGGACGATCTTCTCTAGCACAGATACGCAGTATTTT
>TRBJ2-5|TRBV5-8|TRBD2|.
CASSSGLAGQETQYF
TGTGCCAGCAGCTCGGGACTAGCGGGCCAAGAGACCCAGTACTTC
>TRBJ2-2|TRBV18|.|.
CASSPPMQGSGELFF
TGTGCCAGCTCACCACCGATGCAGGGGTCCGGGGAGCTGTTTTTT
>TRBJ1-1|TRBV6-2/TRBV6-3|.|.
CASSSAGPRNTEAFF
TGTGCCAGCAGTTCTGCAGGGCCCCGGAACACTGAAGCTTTCTTT
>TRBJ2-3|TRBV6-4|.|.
CASSDALRRDTQYF
TGTGCCAGCAGTGACGCCTTACGGAGGGATACGCAGTATTTT
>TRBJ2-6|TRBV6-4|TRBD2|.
CASSPLSGGSSGANVLTF
TGTGCCAGCAGCCCACTTAGCGGGGGAAGCTCTGGGGCCAACGTCCTGACTTTC